This TCR beta chain was sequenced in a study of response to subunit inactivated influenza vaccine. Germline-derived CDR1 and CDR2 are SGHRS and YFSETQ. V was pared by 3 bases and J by 2 bases, with 7 bases of the junction left unmatched. This CDR3 is 15 amino acids long. TCRdb reprocessed the RT-PCR reads via MiXCR and lists one record per CDR3 protein. The table has 800,000 to 1,000,000 distinct CDR3 sequences, 20% to 25% seen once. With respect to this clonotype: Its antigen remains unidentified.

Findings of the study overall: Authors suggested that a seasonal influenza vaccination recruits few new T cells each time.

This TCR derives from a man over 45 who received an inactivated influenza vaccine. The J gene is TRBJ2-5, the V gene TRBV5-1, with 7 bases identical to TRBD1. The sequencing here drew on PBMCs from blood, taken more than 4 days after vaccination. The CDR3 spells CASSSGTAQQETQYF. The CDR3 DNA reads TGCGCCAGCAGCTCCGGGACAGCCCAACAAGAGACCCAGTACTTC.